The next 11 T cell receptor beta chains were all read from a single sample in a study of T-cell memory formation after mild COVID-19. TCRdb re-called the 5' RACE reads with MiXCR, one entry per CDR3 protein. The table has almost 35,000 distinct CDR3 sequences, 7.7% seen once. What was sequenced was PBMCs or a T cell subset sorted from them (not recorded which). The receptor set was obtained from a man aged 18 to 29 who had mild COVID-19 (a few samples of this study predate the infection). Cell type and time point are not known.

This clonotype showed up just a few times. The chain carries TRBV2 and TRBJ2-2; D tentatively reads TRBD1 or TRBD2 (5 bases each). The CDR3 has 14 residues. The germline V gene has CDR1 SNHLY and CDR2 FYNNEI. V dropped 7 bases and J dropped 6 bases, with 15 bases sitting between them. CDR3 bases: TGTGCCAGCAAGGGGACCAGAGGGCCCGGGGAGCTGTTTTTT. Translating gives CASKGTRGPGELFF.

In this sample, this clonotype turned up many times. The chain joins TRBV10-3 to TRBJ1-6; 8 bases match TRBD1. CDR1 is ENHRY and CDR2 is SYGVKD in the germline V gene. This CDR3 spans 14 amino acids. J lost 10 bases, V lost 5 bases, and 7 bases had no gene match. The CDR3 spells CAISLDRGGSPLHF. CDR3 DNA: TGTGCCATCAGTCTAGACAGGGGAGGCTCACCCCTCCACTTT.

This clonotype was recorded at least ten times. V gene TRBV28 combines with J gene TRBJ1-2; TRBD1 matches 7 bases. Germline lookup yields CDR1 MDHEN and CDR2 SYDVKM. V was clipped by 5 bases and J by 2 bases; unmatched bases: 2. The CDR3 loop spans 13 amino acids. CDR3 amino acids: CASSEGQNYGYTF. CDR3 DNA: TGTGCCAGCAGTGAGGGACAGAACTATGGCTACACCTTC.

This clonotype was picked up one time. CDR3 nucleotides: TGTGCCAGCAGCTCGCAGGGCGGGGGATCCAAAGAGACCCAGTACTTC. The encoded protein is CASSSQGGGSKETQYF. The J gene is TRBJ2-5, the V gene TRBV7-8; TRBD2 matches 7 bases. Losses at the gene ends were 4 bases for V and 3 bases for J; bases not matched to a gene: 11. From germline, CDR1 is SGHVS and CDR2 FQNEAQ. This CDR3 has 16 amino acids. The full variable domain, with the rest looked up from reference TRBV7-8 and TRBJ2-5, is GAGVSQSPRYKVAKRGQDVALRCDPISGHVSLFWYQQALGQGPEFLTYFQNEAQLDKSGLPSDRFFAERPEGSVSTLKIQRTQQEDSAVYLCASSSQGGGSKETQYFGPGTRLLVL.

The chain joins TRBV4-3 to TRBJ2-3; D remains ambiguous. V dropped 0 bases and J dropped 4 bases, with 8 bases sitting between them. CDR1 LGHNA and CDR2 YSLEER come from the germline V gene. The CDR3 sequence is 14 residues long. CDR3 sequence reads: CASSQDVLADTQYF. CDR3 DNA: TGCGCCAGCAGCCAAGATGTCCTAGCAGATACGCAGTATTTT.

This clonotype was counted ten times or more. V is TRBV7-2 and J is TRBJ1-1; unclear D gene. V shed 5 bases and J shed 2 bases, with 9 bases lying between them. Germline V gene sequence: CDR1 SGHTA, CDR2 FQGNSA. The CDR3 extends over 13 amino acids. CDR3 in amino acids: CASSRLYNTEAFF. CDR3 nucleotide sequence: TGTGCCAGCAGCCGATTATACAACACTGAAGCTTTCTTT. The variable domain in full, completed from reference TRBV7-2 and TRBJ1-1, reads GAGVSQSPSNKVTEKGKDVELRCDPISGHTALYWYRQSLGQGLEFLIYFQGNSAPDKSGLPSDRFSAERTGGSVSTLTIQRTQQEDSAVYLCASSRLYNTEAFFGQGTRLTVV.

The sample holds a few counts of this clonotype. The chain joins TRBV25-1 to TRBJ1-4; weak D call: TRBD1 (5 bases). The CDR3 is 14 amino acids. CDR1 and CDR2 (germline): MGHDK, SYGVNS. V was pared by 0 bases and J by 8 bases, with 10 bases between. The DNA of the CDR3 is TGTGCCAGCAGTGAATATGGGGACGGAGAAAAACTGTTTTTT. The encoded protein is CASSEYGDGEKLFF.

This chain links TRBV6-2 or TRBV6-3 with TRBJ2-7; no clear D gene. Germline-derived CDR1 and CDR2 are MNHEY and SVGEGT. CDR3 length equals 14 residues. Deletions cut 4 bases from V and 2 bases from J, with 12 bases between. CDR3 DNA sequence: TGTGCCAGCAGTTCATACATGGTTCCCTACGAGCAGTACGTC. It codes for CASSSYMVPYEQYV.

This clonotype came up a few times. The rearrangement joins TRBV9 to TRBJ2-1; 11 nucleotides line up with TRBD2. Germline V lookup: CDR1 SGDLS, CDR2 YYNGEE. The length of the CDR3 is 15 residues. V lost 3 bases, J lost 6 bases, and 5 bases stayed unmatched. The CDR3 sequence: CASSEPLAGGNEQFF. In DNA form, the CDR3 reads TGTGCCAGCAGCGAGCCCCTAGCGGGGGGCAATGAGCAGTTCTTC.

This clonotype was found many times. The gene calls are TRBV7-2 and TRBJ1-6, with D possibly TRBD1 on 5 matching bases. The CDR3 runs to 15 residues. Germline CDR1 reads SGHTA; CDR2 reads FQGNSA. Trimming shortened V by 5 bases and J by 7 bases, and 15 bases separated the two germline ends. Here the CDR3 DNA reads TGTGCCAGCAGCAGCGTTGGGTGGGACAATTCACCCCTCCACTTT. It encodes CASSSVGWDNSPLHF.

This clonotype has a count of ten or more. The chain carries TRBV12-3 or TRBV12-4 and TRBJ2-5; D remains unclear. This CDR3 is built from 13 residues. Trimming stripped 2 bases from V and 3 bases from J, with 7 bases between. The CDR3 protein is CASSLRAEETQYF. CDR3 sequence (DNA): TGTGCCAGCAGTTTAAGGGCGGAAGAGACCCAGTACTTC.